These 10 T cell receptor beta chains originate from one sample sequenced in a study of Ad26.COV2.S vaccination and SARS-CoV-2 variants. Only in-frame clones appear in the TCRdb table, and some are missing; sequencing was by immunoSEQ multiplex PCR. The repertoire holds 350,000 to 500,000 clones, with roughly 88% as singletons. Documented treatment: 15 to 20 received Ad26.COV2.S at low or high dose, single or two shots; a few received placebo; per-sample allocation not given. After the first vaccine or placebo injection, samples were drawn on day 63. The material was peripheral blood, obtained in a trial of Ad26.COV2.S vaccine versus placebo. These receptors were taken from a person between 18 and 65 years old who received the Ad26.COV2.S COVID-19 vaccine or a placebo.

As regards this clone: The sample contains more than one DNA sequence encoding this CDR3. The chain joins TRBV7-2 to TRBJ2-1, with D possibly being TRBD2 (6 bases). Germline V gives CDR1 SGHTA, CDR2 FQGNSA. The CDR3 contains 15 residues. Between the trimmed V and J ends, which lost 5 bases and 3 bases, there was a span of 14 bases. The CDR3 sequence: CASSRTGTDYNEQFF. The DNA for the CDR3 is TGTGCCAGCAGCAGAACCGGGACTGACTACAATGAGCAGTTCTTC.

The J gene is TRBJ1-2, the V gene TRBV4-1, with D possibly TRBD1 on 5 matching bases. V was cut by 0 bases and J by 4 bases, with 15 bases left in between. Germline V gives CDR1 MGHRA, CDR2 YSYEKL. This CDR3 comprises 16 residues. The CDR3 DNA reads as TGCGCCAGCAGCCAAGATACGGGGGGGGTTCCCTATGGCTACACCTTC. Protein sequence: CASSQDTGGVPYGYTF.

This clone was seen just once. J is TRBJ2-5 and V is TRBV11-3; D is perhaps TRBD1 (6 bases). In germline, CDR1 is SGHNT, CDR2 YENEEA. The CDR3 has 15 amino acids. Trimming cost V 5 bases and J 2 bases, with 15 bases left between them. In DNA form, the CDR3 reads TGTGCCAGCAGCGACCAACAGGGCGCTCAAGAGACCCAGTACTTC. Protein sequence: CASSDQQGAQETQYF.

The chain recombines TRBV7-2 with TRBJ2-1, with TRBD2 as a possible D gene (7 bases). There are 15 residues in the CDR3. Trimming removed 0 bases at V and 4 bases at J, with 10 bases between. Germline V gene data show CDR1 as SGHTA and CDR2 as FQGNSA. The CDR3 nucleotides are TGTGCCAGCAGCTTAGCGGGGGGGCAGTACAATGAGCAGTTCTTC. It codes for CASSLAGGQYNEQFF.

The chain joins TRBV5-4 to TRBJ2-7; tentatively, D is TRBD1 or TRBD2 (6 bases each). Deletions cut 4 bases from V and 3 bases from J, with 8 bases between. The CDR3 has 12 residues. The germline CDR1 and CDR2 sequences are SGHNT and YYREEE (reference sequence). CDR3 bases: TGTGCCAGCAGCAGGGGGGACTACGAGCAGTACTTC. This translates into CASSRGDYEQYF.

The chain is built from TRBV2 and TRBJ1-1; D is undetermined. V was trimmed by 5 bases and J by 1 base, leaving 5 bases between them. Germline loops: CDR1 SNHLY, CDR2 FYNNEI. The CDR3 runs 12 residues. As DNA, the CDR3 is TGTGCCAGCAGTTACAGGAACACTGAAGCTTTCTTT. Translation: CASSYRNTEAFF.

The V and J genes are TRBV28 and TRBJ1-1; D gene uncertain. There are 17 residues in the CDR3. CDR1 MDHEN and CDR2 SYDVKM come from the germline V gene. Trimming left V 5 bases short and J 0 bases short, with 19 bases between. This chain's CDR3 is CASSLHGPGVLNTEAFF. The CDR3 region has the DNA TGTGCCAGCAGTCTACACGGACCCGGGGTCCTGAACACTGAAGCTTTCTTT.

The V gene is TRBV6-2 or TRBV6-3, the J gene TRBJ2-7, with 8 bases that match TRBD1. V was pared by 2 bases and J by 4 bases, with 4 bases of the junction left unmatched. Germline V lookup: CDR1 MNHEY, CDR2 SVGEGT. The CDR3 contains 14 residues. The CDR3: CASSYPDRGYEQYF. The CDR3 coding sequence is TGTGCCAGCAGTTACCCTGACAGGGGTTACGAGCAGTACTTC.

The chain couples TRBV28 to TRBJ1-1, with D possibly TRBD1 on 5 matching bases. Germline loops: CDR1 MDHEN, CDR2 SYDVKM. This CDR3 region has 15 residues. V gave up 5 bases and J gave up 1 base, with 14 bases separating them. The CDR3 region has the DNA TGTGCCAGCAGTCCGGGGACGGAGACGAACACTGAAGCTTTCTTT. This sequence encodes CASSPGTETNTEAFF.

V gene TRBV18 combines with J gene TRBJ2-3; D gene ambiguous. CDR3 length: 13 residues. The germline V gene has CDR1 KGHSH and CDR2 LQKENI. Trimming cost V 6 bases and J 2 bases, with 9 bases left between them. This CDR3 is CASSLRFTDTQYF. The CDR3 bases are TGTGCCAGCTCGCTAAGATTCACAGATACGCAGTATTTT. Full variable domain (outside the CDR3, taken from reference TRBV18 and TRBJ2-3): NAGVMQNPRHLVRRRGQEARLRCSPMKGHSHVYWYRQLPEEGLKFMVYLQKENIIDESGMPKERFSAEFPKEGPSILRIQQVVRGDSAAYFCASSLRFTDTQYFGPGTRLTVL.